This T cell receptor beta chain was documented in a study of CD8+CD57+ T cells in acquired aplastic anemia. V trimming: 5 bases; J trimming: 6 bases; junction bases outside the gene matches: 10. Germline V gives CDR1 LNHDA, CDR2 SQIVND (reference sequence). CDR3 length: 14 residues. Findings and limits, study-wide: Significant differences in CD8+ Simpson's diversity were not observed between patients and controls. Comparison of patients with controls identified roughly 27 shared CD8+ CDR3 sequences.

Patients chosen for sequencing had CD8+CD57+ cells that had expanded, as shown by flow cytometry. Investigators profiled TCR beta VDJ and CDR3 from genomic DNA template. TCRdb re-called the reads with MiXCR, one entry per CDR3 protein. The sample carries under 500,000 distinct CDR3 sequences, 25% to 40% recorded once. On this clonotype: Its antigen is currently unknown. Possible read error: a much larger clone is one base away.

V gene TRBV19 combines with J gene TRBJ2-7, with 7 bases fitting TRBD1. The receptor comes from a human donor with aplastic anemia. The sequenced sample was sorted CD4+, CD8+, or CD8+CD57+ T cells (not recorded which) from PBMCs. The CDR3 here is CASSPETGRAEQYF. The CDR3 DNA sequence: TGTGCCAGTAGTCCCGAGACAGGGAGAGCCGAGCAGTACTTC.